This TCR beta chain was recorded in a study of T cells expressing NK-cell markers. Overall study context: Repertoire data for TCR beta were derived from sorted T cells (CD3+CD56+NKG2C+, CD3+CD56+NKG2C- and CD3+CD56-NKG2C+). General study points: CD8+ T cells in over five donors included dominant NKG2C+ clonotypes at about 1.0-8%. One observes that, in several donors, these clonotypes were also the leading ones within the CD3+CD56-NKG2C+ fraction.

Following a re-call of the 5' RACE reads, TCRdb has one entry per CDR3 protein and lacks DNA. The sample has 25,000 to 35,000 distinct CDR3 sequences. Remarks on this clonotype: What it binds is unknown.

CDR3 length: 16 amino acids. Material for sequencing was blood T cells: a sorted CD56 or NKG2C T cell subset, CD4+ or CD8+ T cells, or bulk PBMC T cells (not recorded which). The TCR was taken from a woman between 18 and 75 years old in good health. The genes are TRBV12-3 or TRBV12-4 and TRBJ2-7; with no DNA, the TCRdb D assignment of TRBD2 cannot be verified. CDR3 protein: CAGNHGHERDGREQYF.